This T cell receptor beta chain originates from a study of shared clonotypes between healthy human individuals. Study results and caveats: Exclusively blood specimens were collected; tissue repertoires likely differ. Relative to their counterparts shared across all four donors, non-shared clonotypes exhibited diminished generation probabilities.

Trimming cost V 4 bases and J 8 bases; bases outside gene matches: 5. This CDR3 contains 14 residues. Germline values: CDR1 MNHEY, CDR2 SMNVEV (reference sequence). About this clone: Its cognate antigen is unknown.

Using immunoSEQ multiplex PCR, the repertoire was profiled, and TCRdb retains in-frame clones only, with some absent. The repertoire holds 700,000 to 950,000 clones, with approximately 96% as singletons. CD45RO-negative CD8 cells positively selected for CCR7 made up the naive population, which excluded terminally differentiated effector memory CD45RA+ cells. All donors were healthy HIV-negative adults lacking recent acute infections or vaccinations. This TCR derives from a man aged 30 to 45 in good health. The sequenced sample was naive CD8+ T cells sorted from blood. The rearrangement joins TRBV27 to TRBJ1-4, with TRBD1 matching 9 bases. CDR3 DNA: TGTGCCAGCAGTTCCTGGACAGGGGCGGAAAAACTGTTTTTT. It yields the protein CASSSWTGAEKLFF.